The present T cell receptor beta chain was sequenced within a study of beta chain features in type 1 diabetes. Study-level results: Researchers reported that naive, central memory and Treg TCRB repertoires appeared more similar in patients than in healthy donors. Shorter TCRB CDR3s, moderately but significantly so, marked every one of the four CD4+ subsets in Type 1 diabetes patients.

In its sample, this clone was seen a few times. Its specificity is not known. Reverse transcription of all isolated RNA meant that expressed TCRB transcripts were sequenced. Clones were read by immunoSEQ multiplex PCR, and TCRdb kept only the in-frame ones, dropping some. Among 300,000 to 400,000 clones, 7% to 9% were seen once, and the ten largest hold under 0.5%. Via CD45RO/CCR7/CD25/CD127/CD95/CD27, cells of the CD4+ naive, central memory, regulatory and stem cell-like memory subsets were sorted. The V gene's germline CDR1 is LGHNA and CDR2 YNFKEQ. CDR3 size: 19 residues. V shed 0 bases, J shed 7 bases, and the junction held 14 bases outside the gene matches.

This receptor was obtained from a woman aged 18-29 years in good health. The source material was central memory CD4+ T cells from blood. The chain carries TRBV4-2 and TRBJ2-3, with TRBD2 matching over 12 bases. The CDR3 is CASSQDTPRLAGVKNTQYF. The DNA of the CDR3 is TGTGCCAGCAGCCAAGATACCCCCCGACTAGCGGGAGTAAAAAATACGCAGTATTTT.